The next 22 T cell receptor beta chains were all read from a single sample in a study of CXCR3-negative and CXCR3-positive naive CD8 T cells. The authors made the TRB cDNA libraries by 5' RACE using UMI labels. Reanalyzing the 5' RACE reads, TCRdb keeps one entry per CDR3 protein, without DNA. Its clone listing holds 35,000 to 45,000 distinct CDR3 sequences. The sample was naive CXCR3- CD8+ T cells from blood. Subset noted: CD45RO-CCR7+CD27+CD95- naive CD8+ T cells lacking CXCR3 (TNR3-). The receptors were sampled from a human donor in good health. Some clones in this sample may be carry-over from other donors' samples.

The chain links TRBV21-1 to TRBJ2-5; TCRdb indicates TRBD1, and absent DNA this call remains unverified. TRBV21-1 is a recognized pseudogene. The CDR3 spans 17 residues. The CDR3 is CASSKARDRKYQETQYF.

V is TRBV15 and J is TRBJ1-1. In germline, CDR1 is LNHNV, CDR2 YYDKDF (reference sequence). There are 14 residues in the CDR3. The chain's CDR3 is CATSRDELNTEAFF.

The V and J genes are TRBV10-3 and TRBJ1-5. The CDR3 totals 16 residues. The germline gives CDR1 ENHRY, CDR2 SYGVKD. The CDR3 here is CAISQGGEGSNQPQHF.

V is TRBV4-2 and J is TRBJ2-1; the D gene TCRdb calls, TRBD2, cannot be checked with no DNA. Germline CDR1 reads LGHNA; CDR2 reads YNFKEQ. This CDR3 has 15 amino acids. Here the CDR3 reads CASSPTSGGAGEQFF.

The rearrangement uses TRBV5-1 and TRBJ1-1; the TCRdb D gene call, TRBD1, has no DNA to confirm it. Germline values: CDR1 SGHRS, CDR2 YFSETQ. The CDR3 length is 15 residues. This CDR3 reads CASSLEGFLNTEAFF. Filled out from reference TRBV5-1 and TRBJ1-1, the complete variable domain reads KAGVTQTPRYLIKTRGQQVTLSCSPISGHRSVSWYQQTPGQGLQFLFEYFSETQRNKGNFPGRFSGRQFSNSRSEMNVSTLELGDSALYLCASSLEGFLNTEAFFGQGTRLTVV.

This chain uses TRBV2 with TRBJ2-2; no DNA is available, so the TRBD2 call from TCRdb remains unchecked. Germline CDR1 reads SNHLY; CDR2 reads FYNNEI. The CDR3 has 16 amino acids. This CDR3 is CASSEIGRGLTGELFF.

The chain couples TRBV4-3 to TRBJ1-5. Germline V gene data show CDR1 as LGHNA and CDR2 as YSLEER. The CDR3 consists of 15 residues. Here the CDR3 reads CASSQSRASNQPQHF.

V usage is TRBV25-1 and J usage is TRBJ1-2. The CDR3 contains 12 residues. Per germline, CDR1 MGHDK and CDR2 SYGVNS. The CDR3 loop reads CASSEYDGGYTF.

The chain recombines TRBV7-9 with TRBJ1-2; as DNA is missing, the TRBD1 call by TCRdb cannot be tested. Germline loops: CDR1 SEHNR, CDR2 FQNEAQ (reference sequence). The CDR3 is 14 residues long. The CDR3 is CASSHPGTGEGYTF.

V usage is TRBV19 and J usage is TRBJ2-7; TCRdb reports TRBD2, a call that lacks DNA to check it against. Germline V lookup: CDR1 LNHDA, CDR2 SQIVND (reference sequence). The CDR3 loop spans 14 amino acids. This CDR3 reads CASSLSSGAYEQYF.

This sequence joins TRBV21-1 and TRBJ2-4; TCRdb proposes TRBD1, but this gene call is untestable without DNA. TRBV21-1 is a documented pseudogene. This CDR3 contains 18 residues. The CDR3 protein is CASNPRGARPLAKNIQYF.

J is TRBJ2-5 and V is TRBV4-1; the D call from TCRdb, TRBD2, cannot be confirmed without DNA. The CDR3 runs to 14 residues. Germline values: CDR1 MGHRA, CDR2 YSYEKL. The CDR3 loop is CASGSIAGGETQYF.

This chain uses TRBV7-3 with TRBJ2-2; TCRdb's D call, TRBD1, is unchecked because there is no DNA. CDR3 size: 14 residues. Germline CDR1 and CDR2: SGHTA and FQGTGA. The CDR3 loop reads CASSLIAGAGELFF.

The CDR3 protein is CSGRGGTGELFF. This rearrangement joins TRBV29-1 to TRBJ2-2; TCRdb names TRBD1, which stays unverified in the absence of DNA. Germline CDR1 is SQVTM and CDR2 is ANQGSEA. The CDR3 covers 12 residues.

The chain joins TRBV3-1 to TRBJ2-5; the D gene TCRdb calls, TRBD2, cannot be checked with no DNA. Per germline, CDR1 LGHDT and CDR2 YNNKEL (reference sequence). This CDR3 contains 17 residues. The CDR3 reads CASSQDWRGGQRETQYF.

The chain links TRBV11-2 to TRBJ2-1; with no DNA, the TCRdb D assignment of TRBD1 cannot be verified. Germline CDR1 reads SGHAT; CDR2 reads FQNNGV. CDR3 length equals 17 residues. The CDR3 sequence: CASSLDPGGLTYNEQFF.

The V call is TRBV28, the J call TRBJ2-7; TCRdb calls TRBD2, which cannot be checked without DNA. CDR3 length equals 15 residues. The germline gives CDR1 MDHEN, CDR2 SYDVKM. The CDR3 region is CASTFYASGGYEQYF.

J is TRBJ2-7 and V is TRBV7-9; absent DNA, TCRdb's TRBD1 call cannot be checked. The length of the CDR3 is 15 residues. Per the germline V gene, CDR1 is SEHNR and CDR2 is FQNEAQ (reference sequence). The CDR3 sequence: CASSQTGTGTYEQYF.

This chain connects TRBV12-3 or TRBV12-4 to TRBJ1-3; TCRdb gives TRBD1 as the D gene, but with no DNA this cannot be confirmed. The CDR3 sequence is 15 residues long. CDR3 region: CASSSRQYTGNTIYF.

The chain links TRBV7-9 to TRBJ2-7. Germline CDR1 reads SEHNR; CDR2 reads FQNEAQ (reference sequence). CDR3 length: 14 amino acids. CDR3 protein: CASSGAASSYEQYF.

The chain couples TRBV4-3 to TRBJ2-7; the TCRdb call, TRBD2, lacks DNA for checking. CDR1 LGHNA and CDR2 YSLEER come from the germline V gene. The CDR3 is made up of 15 amino acids. This CDR3 is CASSQTIEGSYEQYF.

V usage is TRBV12-3 or TRBV12-4 and J usage is TRBJ2-1; TCRdb returns TRBD2, unconfirmable since there is no DNA. The CDR3 has 16 residues. CDR3 protein: CASSSPAGEVYNEQFF.